This T cell receptor beta chain comes out of a study of blood T cells in healthy people across ages. Overall study results and limits: Both naive CD4+ cell counts and diversity were greater in long-lived donors than in aged donors.

A second PCR, run for roughly 6 to 11 cycles, used a sample-barcoded 5' primer plus a J-beta primer mix. At least 2.5 million CDR3-containing paired-end reads were obtained per sample. TCRdb re-called the 5' RACE reads through MiXCR, storing one row per CDR3 protein. The data contain fewer than 1.5 million distinct CDR3 sequences, approximately 38% of them singletons. Isolating PBMCs gave at least 6 million of these cells per sample. J was trimmed by 0 bases and V by 5 bases; bases with no gene match: 11. The germline V gene encodes CDR1 DFQATT and CDR2 SNEGSKA (reference sequence). The CDR3 is 17 amino acids. As to this clonotype: The antigen remains unidentified.

The chain is built from TRBV20-1 and TRBJ1-4; 8 bases line up with TRBD1. Sequencing was performed on blood. This TCR derives from a woman aged 18-29 years in good health. The CDR3 sequence: CSAGSRDRPATNEKLFF. In nucleotides, the CDR3 is TGCAGTGCTGGGTCTCGGGACAGGCCTGCAACTAATGAAAAACTGTTTTTT.